A selection of T cell receptor beta chains follows, all from one sample in a study of T-cell memory formation after mild COVID-19. TCRdb processed the 5' RACE reads anew with MiXCR; each CDR3 protein has one entry. The sample consists of some 350,000 distinct CDR3 sequences, roughly 13% of them appearing once. Sequencing used PBMCs or a T cell subset sorted from them (not recorded which). The receptors here all came from a man younger than 35 who had mild COVID-19 (a few samples of this study predate the infection). Cell type and time point are not known. CDR3s include the opening cysteine and the closing phenylalanine or tryptophan. D genes are given only for firm matches. Clone size is not always given. Where it is, it says once, few, many or a class for expanded clones.

TRBJ2-6,-,TRBV7-9,-,CASIDYGANVLTF,TGTGCCAGCATCGATTATGGGGCCAACGTCCTGACTTTC
TRBJ2-2,TRBD1,TRBV7-6,few,CASSFGGQDTGELFF,TGTGCCAGCAGCTTTGGGGGACAGGACACCGGGGAGCTGTTTTTT
TRBJ1-2,-,TRBV6-5,few,CATRPANYGYTF,TGTGCCACCCGGCCGGCTAACTATGGCTACACCTTC
TRBJ2-1,-,TRBV28,few,CASSLVGMTSSYNEQFF,TGTGCCAGCAGTTTAGTAGGCATGACAAGCTCCTACAATGAGCAGTTCTTC
TRBJ2-5,-,TRBV3-1,-,CASSQDRYSQETQYF,TGTGCCAGCAGCCAAGATCGGTACAGTCAAGAGACCCAGTACTTC
TRBJ2-1,-,TRBV6-5,-,CASSYFLGNEQFF,TGTGCCAGCAGTTACTTTTTAGGCAATGAGCAGTTCTTC
TRBJ1-1,-,TRBV12-3/TRBV12-4,few,CASSFIPASNTEAFF,TGTGCCAGCAGTTTCATCCCGGCGTCGAACACTGAAGCTTTCTTT
TRBJ1-1,-,TRBV7-9,many,CASSRPGQLNAFF,TGTGCCAGCAGCCGGCCCGGGCAGCTAAATGCTTTCTTT
TRBJ2-5,TRBD1,TRBV6-5,few,CASSRTGVLQETQYF,TGTGCCAGCAGTAGGACAGGGGTCCTCCAAGAGACCCAGTACTTC
TRBJ1-4,TRBD1,TRBV9,few,CASSDGTGGNEKLFF,TGTGCCAGCAGCGACGGGACAGGGGGAAATGAAAAACTGTTTTTT
TRBJ2-5,-,TRBV7-9,many,CASSFRRGRETQYF,TGTGCCAGCAGCTTTAGAAGGGGACGAGAGACCCAGTACTTC
TRBJ2-5,-,TRBV14,few,CASSRPGWETQYF,TGTGCCAGCAGCCGCCCGGGATGGGAGACCCAGTACTTC
TRBJ2-5,TRBD2,TRBV29-1,-,CSVVTSGGETQYF,TGCAGCGTTGTGACTAGCGGGGGGGAGACCCAGTACTTC
TRBJ2-4,-,TRBV20-1,-,CSAREQGLAKNIQYF,TGCAGTGCTAGAGAGCAGGGACTAGCCAAAAACATTCAGTACTTC
TRBJ2-5,TRBD2,TRBV7-9,many,CASQKLSGLAGQETQYF,TGTGCCAGCCAGAAGCTCTCCGGACTAGCGGGTCAAGAGACCCAGTACTTC
TRBJ2-1,TRBD2,TRBV12-3/TRBV12-4,few,CASRPPTSGGYNEQFF,TGTGCCAGCAGACCTCCGACTAGCGGGGGATACAATGAGCAGTTCTTC
TRBJ2-5,-,TRBV10-3,few,CAISDRGSLETQYF,TGTGCCATCAGTGACAGGGGCTCCCTCGAGACCCAGTACTTC
TRBJ1-6,-,TRBV7-2,-,CASSPNRGNSPLHF,TGTGCCAGCAGTCCCAACCGGGGTAATTCACCCCTCCACTTT
TRBJ2-1,-,TRBV4-3,few,CASSQNGGSYNEQFF,TGCGCCAGCAGCCAAAATGGGGGTTCCTACAATGAGCAGTTCTTC
TRBJ1-1,-,TRBV30,-,CAWSVLNTEAFF,TGTGCCTGGAGTGTTCTGAACACTGAAGCTTTCTTT
TRBJ2-5,-,TRBV5-1,few,CASTTDQETQYF,TGCGCCAGCACGACAGACCAAGAGACCCAGTACTTC
TRBJ1-5,-,TRBV4-1,-,CASSPDREGIDQPQHF,TGCGCCAGCAGCCCAGATCGGGAGGGGATCGATCAGCCCCAGCATTTT
TRBJ1-2,-,TRBV4-1,few,CASSPRQPDYGYTF,TGCGCCAGCAGCCCGAGGCAACCCGACTATGGCTACACCTTC
TRBJ2-5,TRBD1,TRBV20-1,-,CSARTGKGRETQYF,TGCAGTGCCAGGACAGGGAAGGGCCGGGAGACCCAGTACTTC
TRBJ2-7,-,TRBV12-3/TRBV12-4,few,CASSYGLFYEQYF,TGTGCCAGCAGTTACGGGTTATTCTACGAGCAGTACTTC
TRBJ2-3,-,TRBV5-6,few,CASSPPGQKPSTDTQYF,TGTGCCAGCAGCCCCCCCGGACAGAAACCATCCACAGATACGCAGTATTTT
TRBJ2-6,-,TRBV9,-,CASSVAAGSGANVLTF,TGTGCCAGCAGCGTAGCCGCAGGGTCTGGGGCCAACGTCCTGACTTTC
TRBJ2-1,TRBD2,TRBV7-8,few,CASSPSGLAGGNEQFF,TGTGCCAGCAGCCCATCCGGACTAGCGGGGGGAAATGAGCAGTTCTTC
TRBJ2-7,TRBD1,TRBV20-1,-,CSARDRGRGSEQYF,TGCAGTGCTAGAGATCGGGGCAGGGGGTCCGAGCAGTACTTC
TRBJ1-6,-,TRBV24-1,few,CATRESWDGSPLHF,TGTGCCACCAGAGAGTCTTGGGACGGATCACCCCTCCACTTT
TRBJ2-5,-,TRBV12-3/TRBV12-4,-,CASSLIQGTTKETQYF,TGTGCCAGCAGTTTGATCCAGGGGACGACCAAAGAGACCCAGTACTTC
TRBJ2-1,-,TRBV20-1,-,CSAQRGGSYNEQFF,TGCAGTGCTCAGAGGGGGGGTAGCTACAATGAGCAGTTCTTC
TRBJ2-1,TRBD1,TRBV7-2,-,CASSIHRDRNYNEQFF,TGTGCCAGCAGCATCCACCGGGACAGGAACTACAATGAGCAGTTCTTC
TRBJ2-5,TRBD2,TRBV5-1,-,CASSPPITLSGGGQETQYF,TGCGCCAGCAGCCCCCCCATAACCCTTAGCGGGGGAGGTCAAGAGACCCAGTACTTC
TRBJ2-7,-,TRBV7-9,-,CASSRSGTPYEQYF,TGTGCCAGCAGCCGATCCGGGACCCCCTACGAGCAGTACTTC
TRBJ2-7,-,TRBV30,once,CAWSVPAGFDYEQYF,TGTGCCTGGAGTGTACCTGCAGGGTTCGACTACGAGCAGTACTTC
TRBJ1-2,-,TRBV7-9,-,CASSRTGRGYGYTF,TGTGCCAGCAGTCGGACCGGTCGGGGCTATGGCTACACCTTC
TRBJ2-5,-,TRBV2,-,CASSPRIETQYF,TGTGCCAGCAGTCCCCGGATAGAGACCCAGTACTTC
TRBJ2-5,-,TRBV7-7,-,CASSATRGETQYF,TGTGCTAGCAGCGCGACTAGGGGGGAGACCCAGTACTTC
TRBJ2-3,TRBD2,TRBV19,once,CASSSGGAGDTQYF,TGTGCCAGTAGTAGCGGGGGGGCCGGAGATACGCAGTATTTT
TRBJ1-1,-,TRBV10-3,-,CAIGRTQRGTEAFF,TGTGCCATCGGTAGAACCCAACGCGGCACTGAAGCTTTCTTT
TRBJ2-5,-,TRBV7-9,many,CASSSVGTGETQYF,TGTGCCAGCAGCAGCGTGGGGACGGGGGAGACCCAGTACTTC
TRBJ2-6,-,TRBV2,few,CASRNNPGKSSGANVLTF,TGTGCCAGCAGAAATAATCCGGGGAAAAGCTCTGGGGCCAACGTCCTGACTTTC
TRBJ1-5,-,TRBV4-2,-,CASSQPGASQPQHF,TGTGCCAGCAGCCAGCCGGGAGCGAGTCAGCCCCAGCATTTT
TRBJ1-2,-,TRBV28,many,CASSRTENYGYTF,TGTGCCAGCAGCCGGACAGAAAACTATGGCTACACCTTC
TRBJ1-6,TRBD1,TRBV6-5,few,CASRGQGGSYNSPLHF,TGTGCCAGCAGGGGACAGGGCGGCTCCTATAATTCACCCCTCCACTTT
TRBJ2-5,-,TRBV4-1,-,CASSQEPAEMQETQYF,TGCGCCAGCAGCCAAGAGCCAGCGGAGATGCAAGAGACCCAGTACTTC